Following are 20 T cell receptor beta chains from one sample sequenced in a study of T cells in Graves' hyperthyroidism and ophthalmopathy. Amplified TCR beta CDR3 regions derived from RNA transcripts. The HTBI set primed first-round TCR CDR3 RT-PCR. MiXCR, run by TCRdb on the multiplex PCR reads, gives a single entry per CDR3 protein. Of hundreds of thousands of distinct CDR3 sequences listed, roughly 15% are singletons. The sequenced sample was blood. The receptors shown here come from a woman between 40 and 50 years old with Graves' ophthalmopathy.

This clonotype was found a few times. The chain joins TRBV29-1 to TRBJ1-1; weak D call: TRBD1 (5 bases). CDR1 and CDR2 (germline): SQVTM, ANQGSEA. V was shortened by 3 bases and J by 7 bases, with 12 bases between the two germline ends. The CDR3 consists of 12 residues. The CDR3 spells CSVDLGTGEAFF. CDR3 nucleotide sequence: TGCAGCGTTGACTTGGGGACGGGTGAAGCTTTCTTT.

This clonotype was found many times. The V and J genes are TRBV3-1 and TRBJ1-4; D ambiguous. V lost 4 bases, J lost 2 bases, and 14 bases lay in between. The CDR3 is 16 amino acids. Looked up from germline, CDR1 is LGHDT and CDR2 is YNNKEL (reference sequence). CDR3: CASSPRAGWTNEKLFF. In DNA form, the CDR3 reads TGTGCCAGCAGCCCCCGAGCGGGGTGGACTAATGAAAAACTGTTTTTT.

The chain uses TRBV27 and TRBJ1-1; tentative D call: TRBD1 (5 bases). CDR1 and CDR2 (germline): MNHEY, SMNVEV (reference sequence). The V end lost 4 bases, the J end lost 4 bases, and 16 bases lay between the germline ends. The CDR3 is 15 residues long. Here the CDR3 reads CASSSYLGVGTEAFF. In DNA form, the CDR3 reads TGTGCCAGCAGTTCATACCTGGGGGTGGGCACTGAAGCTTTCTTT.

Comments on this clonotype: This may come from a read error, since a much larger clone is one base off. The chain couples TRBV12-3 or TRBV12-4 to TRBJ1-2; D may be TRBD1 (5 bases). The germline V and J ends were trimmed by 11 bases and 8 bases, with 24 bases remaining between them. This CDR3 spans 14 amino acids. CDR3 nucleotide sequence: TGTGCCCTCCAGGCAGGGCCTTTCGTTAGAGGCTACACCTTC. Translation: CALQAGPFVRGYTF.

This clonotype was recorded many times. This chain uses TRBV6-1 with TRBJ2-7; TRBD2 matches at 9 bases. There are 17 residues in the CDR3. V gave up 2 bases and J gave up 0 bases; unmatched junction bases: 8. Germline CDR1 reads MNHNS; CDR2 reads SASEGT. In nucleotides, the CDR3 is TGTGCCAGCAGTGAATCGAGACTAGCGGTTTTCTCCTACGAGCAGTACTTC. Protein: CASSESRLAVFSYEQYF.

In this sample, this clonotype turned up many times. The chain carries TRBV20-1 and TRBJ1-1; possibly TRBD1 for D (6 bases). With 1 base removed from V and 4 bases from J, the gap between germline ends came to 13 bases. This CDR3 is built from 14 residues. The V gene's germline CDR1 is DFQATT and CDR2 SNEGSKA (reference sequence). For the CDR3, the DNA is TGCAGTGCTAGAGCCAGGGGTTTGGGCACTGAAGCTTTCTTT. It encodes CSARARGLGTEAFF.

At least ten counts were recorded for this clonotype. The chain carries TRBV7-2 and TRBJ1-5, with D perhaps TRBD1 (5 bases). The length of the CDR3 is 12 residues. The ends were cut back, 8 bases at V and 5 bases at J, with 10 bases in the middle. The germline gives CDR1 SGHTA, CDR2 FQGNSA. This CDR3 reads CASGTVDQPQHF. CDR3 DNA sequence: TGTGCCAGCGGGACGGTCGATCAGCCCCAGCATTTT.

The CDR3 DNA follows: TGCAGTGCTAGAGGACTAGGAAGAAGGGAGGCCCAGTACTTC. Its protein is CSARGLGRREAQYF. This chain uses TRBV20-1 with TRBJ2-5; D perhaps matches TRBD2 (6 bases). Germline V gene lookup returns CDR1 DFQATT and CDR2 SNEGSKA (reference sequence). The V gene lost 1 base and the J gene lost 9 bases, with 18 bases spanning the gap. This CDR3 comprises 14 residues.

This clonotype was counted a few times. The chain combines TRBV2 with TRBJ2-6, with 10 bases aligning to TRBD1. This CDR3 has 18 amino acids. In germline, CDR1 is SNHLY, CDR2 FYNNEI. The V and J ends lost 8 bases and 4 bases, in that order; junction bases with no gene match: 14. The chain's CDR3 is CASCNLRDRGSGANVLTF. The CDR3 nucleotides read TGTGCCAGCTGTAACCTCCGGGACAGGGGCTCCGGGGCCAACGTCCTGACTTTC.

This clonotype was seen many times. The chain is built from TRBV30 and TRBJ2-5; D tentatively fits TRBD1 or TRBD2 (7 bases each). This CDR3 comprises 13 residues. The V gene's germline CDR1 is GTSNPN and CDR2 SVGIG (reference sequence). Trimming stripped 1 base from V and 7 bases from J, with 13 bases between. Here the CDR3 DNA reads TGTGCCTGGAGTGATCAGCGGGACAGGACCCAGTACTTC. This encodes CAWSDQRDRTQYF.

This clonotype was observed many times. This chain uses TRBV9 with TRBJ1-1; D may be TRBD1 (5 bases). The germline V gene encodes CDR1 SGDLS and CDR2 YYNGEE. The CDR3 spans 14 residues. Trimming shortened V by 3 bases and J by 5 bases, and 14 bases separated the two germline ends. CDR3 DNA sequence: TGTGCCAGCAGCGCGGGGCTAGTCAATACTGAAGCTTTCTTT. This translates into CASSAGLVNTEAFF.

This clonotype was detected many times. The chain carries TRBV6-6 and TRBJ2-2; no clear D gene. CDR1 is MNHNY and CDR2 is SVGAGI in the germline V gene (reference sequence). This CDR3 is built from 15 residues. The ends were cut back, 0 bases at V and 6 bases at J, with 11 bases in the middle. The CDR3 protein is CASSYSTLPAGELFF. In nucleotides, the CDR3 is TGTGCCAGCAGTTACTCGACCCTACCCGCCGGGGAGCTGTTTTTT.

This rearrangement joins TRBV28 to TRBJ2-1; D remains unclear. Trimming left V 7 bases short and J 10 bases short, with 26 bases between. The CDR3 is 16 residues long. Germline V gene data show CDR1 as MDHEN and CDR2 as SYDVKM. CDR3 residues: CASTPQSDWAFQEQFF. CDR3 DNA sequence: TGTGCCAGCACCCCCCAAAGCGACTGGGCTTTTCAGGAGCAGTTCTTC. The full variable domain, completed using reference TRBV28 and TRBJ2-1, is DVKVTQSSRYLVKRTGEKVFLECVQDMDHENMFWYRQDPGLGLRLIYFSYDVKMKEKGDIPEGYSVSREKKERFSLILESASTNQTSMYLCASTPQSDWAFQEQFFGPGTRLTVL.

The J gene is TRBJ1-4, the V gene TRBV19; no clear D. Germline loops: CDR1 LNHDA, CDR2 SQIVND (reference sequence). The CDR3 is 15 amino acids. Trimming removed 6 bases from V and 3 bases from J, with 14 bases in between. Here the CDR3 reads CASSEDPGPNEKLFF. For the CDR3, the DNA is TGTGCCAGTAGCGAAGACCCGGGTCCTAATGAAAAACTGTTTTTT.

This clonotype has a count of ten or more. This chain uses TRBV15 with TRBJ2-1; 9 bases agree with TRBD2. J was trimmed by 1 base and V by 3 bases; bases with no gene match: 10. CDR1 and CDR2 (germline): LNHNV, YYDKDF (reference sequence). This CDR3 contains 18 residues. CDR3 residues: CATSSPVKTSGSYNEQFF. Written as DNA, the CDR3 is TGTGCCACCAGCAGCCCAGTGAAGACTAGCGGATCCTACAATGAGCAGTTCTTC.

The chain carries TRBV27 and TRBJ1-2; D possibly corresponds to TRBD1 (5 bases). The CDR3 covers 12 residues. With 5 bases removed from V and 8 bases from J, the gap between germline ends came to 12 bases. Germline V gene data show CDR1 as MNHEY and CDR2 as SMNVEV (reference sequence). The CDR3 DNA reads as TGTGCCAGCAGTGGGGGTGGGAAGGGCTACACCTTC. Protein product: CASSGGGKGYTF.

This clonotype occurred many times. This chain uses TRBV28 with TRBJ1-5, with D unresolved. V lost 2 bases, J lost 0 bases, and 29 bases lay in between. The CDR3 sequence is 22 residues long. The germline CDR1 and CDR2 sequences are MDHEN and SYDVKM. The CDR3 DNA is TGTGCCAGCAGTTTACTACCCGCCATACGCCAGGCTGAGTACCATAGCAATCAGCCCCAGCATTTT. Translated, it gives CASSLLPAIRQAEYHSNQPQHF.

This clonotype turned up a few times. This rearrangement joins TRBV19 to TRBJ1-2, with 7 bases aligning to TRBD1. Per the germline V gene, CDR1 is LNHDA and CDR2 is SQIVND (reference sequence). The CDR3 is 15 residues long. Trimming took 4 bases from V and 3 from J; bases not matched to a gene: 8. This CDR3 reads CASSTLDRMDYGYTF. The CDR3 nucleotides are TGTGCCAGTAGTACATTGGACAGGATGGACTATGGCTACACCTTC.

The chain uses TRBV7-2 and TRBJ2-7, with 11 positions matching TRBD2. The length of the CDR3 is 16 residues. CDR1 is SGHTA and CDR2 is FQGNSA in the germline V gene. V dropped 1 base and J dropped 2; count of bases not matched to a gene: 4. Here the CDR3 reads CASSLEGTSGAYEQYF. Written as DNA, the CDR3 is TGTGCCAGCAGCTTAGAGGGGACTAGCGGTGCCTACGAGCAGTACTTC.

The V and J genes are TRBV20-1 and TRBJ2-2; D is uncertain. The CDR3 consists of 17 residues. Trimming cost V 0 bases and J 1 base, with 15 bases left between them. Germline lookup yields CDR1 DFQATT and CDR2 SNEGSKA (reference sequence). The chain's CDR3 is CSARDFSANQNTGELFF. The CDR3 coding sequence is TGCAGTGCTAGAGATTTTAGTGCCAACCAGAACACCGGGGAGCTGTTTTTT.